Sequencing of this TCR beta chain was carried out in a study of T cells in Graves' hyperthyroidism and ophthalmopathy. Germline CDR1 and CDR2: LGHDT and YNNKEL (reference sequence). CDR3 length: 15 residues. Comments on this clonotype: A read error may account for a junction end that differs from germline.

Researchers took RNA transcripts and amplified the TCR beta CDR3 regions from them. The primer set for the first-round RT-PCR of the TCR CDR3 was HTBI. TCRdb independently ran MiXCR on the multiplex PCR reads; one entry per CDR3 protein. The sample includes some 350,000 distinct CDR3 sequences, approximately 25% of them seen just once. The sample comprised blood. The receptor's source is a man in his fifties with Graves' hyperthyroidism. This chain links TRBV3-1 with TRBJ2-2; D is unresolved. CDR3 sequence: CTSSKGMGRTGELFF. As DNA, the CDR3 is TGTACCAGCAGCAAAGGTATGGGAAGGACCGGGGAGCTGTTTTTT.